This section outlines one T cell receptor (beta chain) sequence together with its context. Its antigen is not known. PCR used 60 Vbeta primers and 13 Jbeta primers. The data were produced by immunoSEQ multiplex PCR, yet TCRdb's version contains in-frame clones alone and is incomplete. Of 180,000 or so clones listed, about four fifths are singletons. The CDR3 loop spans 14 amino acids. CDR1 is SQVTM and CDR2 is ANQGSEA in the germline V gene. V was shortened by 3 bases and J by 4 bases, with 13 bases between the two germline ends. This entry comes from a study of cytomegalovirus exposure and HLA in healthy donors. Study background: HLA-typed donors were the source of approximately 80 million unique TCRs, which an early data release held.

Broader study findings: Immune exposure data for these donors was limited to CMV serostatus.

Sample: PBMCs. The clonotype was recovered from a female donor in good health and CMV-seronegative. The chain links TRBV29-1 to TRBJ2-1; tentative D call: TRBD1 (6 bases). CDR3 residues: CSVEPQDRYNEQFF. CDR3 in DNA: TGCAGCGTTGAGCCCCAGGACAGATACAATGAGCAGTTCTTC.